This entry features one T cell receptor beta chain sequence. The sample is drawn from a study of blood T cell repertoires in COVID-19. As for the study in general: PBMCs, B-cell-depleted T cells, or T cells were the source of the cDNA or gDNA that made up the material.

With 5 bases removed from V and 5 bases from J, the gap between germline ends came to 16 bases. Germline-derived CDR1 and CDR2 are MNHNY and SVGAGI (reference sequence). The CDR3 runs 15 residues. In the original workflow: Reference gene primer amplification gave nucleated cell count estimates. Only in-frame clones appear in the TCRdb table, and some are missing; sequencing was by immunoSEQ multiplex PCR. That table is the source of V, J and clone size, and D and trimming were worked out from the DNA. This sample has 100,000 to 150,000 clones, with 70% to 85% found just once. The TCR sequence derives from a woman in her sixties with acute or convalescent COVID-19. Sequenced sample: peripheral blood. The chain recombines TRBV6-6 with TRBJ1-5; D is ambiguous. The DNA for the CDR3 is TGTGCCAGCAGTCCCCGCGGCGAGAGCCATCAGCCCCAGCATTTT. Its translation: CASSPRGESHQPQHF.